This T cell receptor beta chain was profiled in a study of T-cell memory formation after mild COVID-19. TCRdb re-called the 5' RACE reads with MiXCR, one entry per CDR3 protein. The table records approximately 480,000 distinct CDR3 sequences, 15% to 20% of them present only once. This TCR was sampled from an adult woman who had mild COVID-19 (a few samples of this study predate the infection). Cell type and time point are not known. Source material: PBMCs or a T cell subset sorted from them (not recorded which).

Written as DNA, the CDR3 is TGTGCCAGCAGAGGACTATACCCGTCGTACAATGAGCAGTTCTTC. This encodes CASRGLYPSYNEQFF. This rearrangement joins TRBV27 to TRBJ2-1, with D perhaps matching TRBD2 (6 bases). The CDR3 length is 15 residues. V was pared by 6 bases and J by 4 bases, with 16 bases between. Germline V gene lookup returns CDR1 MNHEY and CDR2 SMNVEV (reference sequence).